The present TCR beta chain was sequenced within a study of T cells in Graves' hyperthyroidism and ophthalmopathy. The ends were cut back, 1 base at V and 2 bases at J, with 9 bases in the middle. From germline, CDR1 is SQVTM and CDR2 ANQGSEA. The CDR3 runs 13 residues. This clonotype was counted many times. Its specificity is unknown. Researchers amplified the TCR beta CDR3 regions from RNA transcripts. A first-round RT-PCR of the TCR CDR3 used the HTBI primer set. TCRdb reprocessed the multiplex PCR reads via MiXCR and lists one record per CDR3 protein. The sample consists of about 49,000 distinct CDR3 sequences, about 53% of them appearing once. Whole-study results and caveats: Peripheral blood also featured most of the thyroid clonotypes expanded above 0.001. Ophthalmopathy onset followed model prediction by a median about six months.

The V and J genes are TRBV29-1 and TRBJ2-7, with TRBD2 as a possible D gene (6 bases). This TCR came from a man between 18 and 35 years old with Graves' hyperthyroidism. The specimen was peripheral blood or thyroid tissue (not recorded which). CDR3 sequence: CSVEGGETYEQYF. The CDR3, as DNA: TGCAGCGTTGAAGGGGGGGAAACCTACGAGCAGTACTTC.